Following are 32 T cell receptor beta chains from one sample sequenced in a study of blood T cell repertoires in COVID-19. Profiling relied on immunoSEQ multiplex PCR, and the TCRdb table lists in-frame clones only, not all of them. The table lists approximately 200,000 clones, approximately 84% of them singletons, with 2% to 2.5% in the top ten. Specimen: peripheral blood. All receptors come from a woman aged 55-70 years with acute or convalescent COVID-19.

DNA for the CDR3: TGTGCCACCAGCATTGTGAGGGGGGAGACCCAGTACTTC. Translating it yields CATSIVRGETQYF. The chain is built from TRBV15 and TRBJ2-5; D is possibly TRBD1 (6 bases). Looked up from germline, CDR1 is LNHNV and CDR2 is YYDKDF (reference sequence). The CDR3 has 13 amino acids. The germline V and J ends were trimmed by 4 bases and 5 bases, with 11 bases remaining between them. Based on the CDR3 plus reference TRBV15 and TRBJ2-5, the full variable domain is DAMVIQNPRYQVTQFGKPVTLSCSQTLNHNVMYWYQQKSSQAPKLLFHYYDKDFNNEADTPDNFQSRRPNTSFCFLDIRSPGLGDTAMYLCATSIVRGETQYFGPGTRLLVL.

The gene calls are TRBV4-1 and TRBJ1-4, with D maybe TRBD1 (6 bases). Trimming cost V 4 bases and J 3 bases, with 15 bases left between them. This CDR3 spans 16 amino acids. The germline V gene encodes CDR1 MGHRA and CDR2 YSYEKL. This CDR3 is CASSRGRGAPNEKLFF. For the CDR3, the DNA is TGCGCCAGCAGCCGAGGGCGGGGGGCGCCTAATGAAAAACTGTTTTTT.

This clone was recorded only once. This chain connects TRBV19 to TRBJ2-3; a weak D match, TRBD1 (6 bases). The CDR3 length is 15 residues. V was clipped by 4 bases and J by 2 bases, with 13 bases between them. In germline, CDR1 is LNHDA, CDR2 SQIVND (reference sequence). The CDR3 nucleotides read TGTGCCAGTAGTAGCAGGGGCCTGTACACAGATACGCAGTATTTT. It translates to CASSSRGLYTDTQYF.

The chain uses TRBV6-5 and TRBJ1-1, with 8 bases identical to TRBD1. The junction had 7 bases not matched to a gene; V was cut back by 2 bases and J by 2 bases. The germline gives CDR1 MNHEY, CDR2 SVGAGI. The CDR3 spans 16 residues. The DNA of the CDR3 is TGTGCCAGCAGTTACGCTTTGGGACAGGTAAACACTGAAGCTTTCTTT. Its translation is CASSYALGQVNTEAFF.

This chain links TRBV5-1 with TRBJ1-1; 10 positions match TRBD1. CDR3 size: 18 residues. Germline CDR1 SGHRS, CDR2 YFSETQ. V shed 4 bases, J shed 4 bases, and the junction held 16 bases outside the gene matches. The CDR3 sequence: CASSPNSFGQGGFTEAFF. The CDR3 DNA is TGCGCCAGCAGCCCCAACTCGTTCGGACAGGGGGGATTCACTGAAGCTTTCTTT.

The rearrangement links TRBV2 to TRBJ1-1; 7 nucleotides match TRBD1. The CDR3 sequence is 12 residues long. Losses at the gene ends were 5 bases for V and 5 bases for J; bases not matched to a gene: 2. Germline V CDR1 and CDR2: SNHLY, FYNNEI. CDR3 protein: CASSQTGTEAFF. The CDR3, as DNA: TGTGCCAGCAGTCAGACAGGGACTGAAGCTTTCTTT.

The chain has TRBV14 and TRBJ2-7; 7 bases map to TRBD2. The CDR3 consists of 14 residues. J was trimmed by 3 bases and V by 1 base; bases with no gene match: 3. Germline loops: CDR1 SGHDN, CDR2 FVKESK. CDR3 nucleotides: TGTGCCAGCAGCCAAGGGCCGGGAGGCTACGAGCAGTACTTC. Residues: CASSQGPGGYEQYF. Drawing the rest from reference TRBV14 and TRBJ2-7, the complete variable domain is EAGVTQFPSHSVIEKGQTVTLRCDPISGHDNLYWYRRVMGKEIKFLLHFVKESKQDESGMPNNRFLAERTGGTYSTLKVQPAELEDSGVYFCASSQGPGGYEQYFGPGTRLTVT.

The chain couples TRBV7-3 to TRBJ2-1; 7 positions agree with TRBD1. CDR1 and CDR2 from the germline V gene are SGHTA and FQGTGA. The CDR3 length is 13 residues. V trimming: 4 bases; J trimming: 9 bases; junction bases outside the gene matches: 6. Here the CDR3 DNA reads TGTGCCAGCAGCTCCGGAACAGGGGTTGAGCAGTTCTTC. It is translated as CASSSGTGVEQFF. The whole variable domain, filled in from reference TRBV7-3 and TRBJ2-1, reads GAGVSQTPSNKVTEKGKYVELRCDPISGHTALYWYRQSLGQGPEFLIYFQGTGAADDSGLPNDRFFAVRPEGSVSTLKIQRTERGDSAVYLCASSSGTGVEQFFGPGTRLTVL.

The chain carries TRBV24-1 and TRBJ2-3; D is perhaps TRBD2 (6 bases). The CDR3 consists of 13 residues. Germline CDR1 KGHDR, CDR2 SFDVKD. The germline V and J ends were trimmed by 7 bases and 3 bases, with 10 bases remaining between them. The CDR3 protein is CATREGGTDTQYF. DNA of the CDR3: TGTGCCACCAGAGAAGGAGGGACAGATACGCAGTATTTT.

V and J are TRBV29-1 and TRBJ1-2, with D perhaps matching TRBD1 (5 bases). The CDR3 is 16 residues long. Germline CDR1 SQVTM, CDR2 ANQGSEA. V was pared by 4 bases and J by 0 bases, with 18 bases between. The CDR3 is CSVAPAGKGANYGYTF. Here the CDR3 DNA reads TGCAGCGTTGCTCCGGCAGGGAAAGGAGCTAACTATGGCTACACCTTC.

The rearrangement links TRBV6-6 to TRBJ1-4; the D is unclear. CDR1 and CDR2 from the germline V gene are MNHNY and SVGAGI (reference sequence). Between the trimmed V and J ends, which lost 8 bases and 0 bases, there was a span of 4 bases. The CDR3 length is 12 residues. CDR3: CASATTNEKLFF. The CDR3 region has the DNA TGTGCCAGCGCTACAACTAATGAAAAACTGTTTTTT.

The genes are TRBV5-4 and TRBJ2-1; tentative D call: TRBD2 (7 bases). Germline values: CDR1 SGHNT, CDR2 YYREEE (reference sequence). V lost 3 bases and J 6 bases, leaving 13 bases between the germline ends. The CDR3 loop spans 14 amino acids. CDR3 loop: CASSSREGVNEQFF. The CDR3 bases are TGTGCCAGCAGCTCCAGGGAGGGGGTCAATGAGCAGTTCTTC.

The CDR3 DNA follows: TGTGCCAGCAGCTCGGGACAGGGATACACCGGGGAGCTGTTTTTT. It codes for CASSSGQGYTGELFF. This chain connects TRBV7-2 to TRBJ2-2; TRBD1 matches at 9 bases. V lost 4 bases, J lost 3 bases, and 3 bases stayed unmatched. CDR1 is SGHTA and CDR2 is FQGNSA in the germline V gene. The CDR3 is 15 amino acids.

The genes are TRBV5-4 and TRBJ1-2; no firm D call. This CDR3 contains 16 residues. Trimming left V 0 bases short and J 2 bases short, with 14 bases between. Germline CDR1 reads SGHNT; CDR2 reads YYREEE (reference sequence). CDR3 amino acids: CASSLADFGLNYGYTF. CDR3 nucleotide sequence: TGTGCCAGCAGCTTGGCGGACTTTGGGCTAAACTATGGCTACACCTTC.

This clone has just a few counts. The CDR3 coding sequence is TGTGCCAGCAGCCCGCAGGGGACTGGGGCCAACGTCCTGACTTTC. Translated, it gives CASSPQGTGANVLTF. The chain links TRBV7-3 to TRBJ2-6, with a possible D match to TRBD1 (6 bases). Germline V gives CDR1 SGHTA, CDR2 FQGTGA. V lost 5 bases to trimming and J lost 2 bases, with 10 bases between them. The CDR3 contains 15 residues.

V is TRBV20-1 and J is TRBJ1-5, with unresolved D. The CDR3 has 14 amino acids. Germline assignment: CDR1 DFQATT and CDR2 SNEGSKA (reference sequence). Trimming shortened V by 3 bases and J by 2 bases, and 11 bases separated the two germline ends. CDR3 nucleotides: TGCAGTGCTAGTTTGTCGTCAGGCAATCAGCCCCAGCATTTT. Its translation: CSASLSSGNQPQHF.

This rearrangement joins TRBV6-5 to TRBJ2-1, with 9 positions matching TRBD1. Germline V lookup: CDR1 MNHEY, CDR2 SVGAGI. The CDR3 covers 15 residues. With 7 bases clipped from V and 4 bases from J, the junction kept 8 bases outside the gene matches. The CDR3 DNA reads TGTGCCAGCAACTTACAGGGGGCCCAATACAATGAGCAGTTCTTC. Encoded protein: CASNLQGAQYNEQFF.

The J gene is TRBJ2-3, the V gene TRBV2; no firm D call. The CDR3 loop spans 14 amino acids. Trimming removed 3 bases from V and 3 bases from J, with 10 bases in between. In germline, CDR1 is SNHLY, CDR2 FYNNEI. The CDR3 DNA follows: TGTGCCAGCAGTGACTACGCCTGGACAGATACGCAGTATTTT. Its translation: CASSDYAWTDTQYF.

This clone was observed a few times. The chain is built from TRBV11-1 and TRBJ2-5; tentatively, D is TRBD2 (7 bases). Germline CDR1 SGHAT, CDR2 FQDESV (reference sequence). The CDR3 contains 16 residues. Trimming left V 4 bases short and J 4 bases short, with 19 bases between. CDR3 in amino acids: CASSSPGNRGAETQYF. The CDR3 bases are TGTGCCAGCAGCTCACCGGGCAATCGGGGGGCAGAGACCCAGTACTTC.

The chain has TRBV14 and TRBJ2-1; the match to TRBD2 covers 11 bases. The germline gives CDR1 SGHDN, CDR2 FVKESK. V lost 6 bases to trimming and J lost 8 bases; unmatched junction nucleotides: 12. The CDR3 runs to 16 residues. The CDR3 here is CASSYSGGAFGDEQFF. The CDR3 bases are TGTGCCAGCAGTTATAGCGGGGGGGCCTTTGGCGATGAGCAGTTCTTC.

The chain is built from TRBV28 and TRBJ1-4; 10 bases are shared with TRBD1. Germline CDR1 and CDR2: MDHEN and SYDVKM. V trimming: 9 bases; J trimming: 8 bases; junction bases outside the gene matches: 6. CDR3 size: 13 residues. The CDR3 nucleotides read TGTGCCAGTCGACAGGGGGCGCGAGAAAAACTGTTTTTT. Its translation: CASRQGAREKLFF.

The table lists this clone with many counts. The chain recombines TRBV27 with TRBJ2-5; 8 bases map to TRBD2. Per germline, CDR1 MNHEY and CDR2 SMNVEV (reference sequence). V was clipped by 7 bases and J by 2 bases; unmatched bases: 9. The length of the CDR3 is 15 residues. The CDR3 DNA reads TGTGCCAGCAACCAAGCGGGGGCGGAGCAAGAGACCCAGTACTTC. The encoded protein is CASNQAGAEQETQYF.

CDR3 residues: CASSFGQTATNEKLFF. CDR3 nucleotides: TGTGCCAGCAGCTTTGGGCAGACCGCAACTAATGAAAAACTGTTTTTT. V gene TRBV7-9 combines with J gene TRBJ1-4, with D hard to call. V lost 3 bases, J lost 0 bases, and 11 bases lay in between. Germline V lookup: CDR1 SEHNR, CDR2 FQNEAQ (reference sequence). The CDR3 is made up of 16 amino acids.

The J gene is TRBJ1-1, the V gene TRBV19; TRBD1 matches at 9 bases. This CDR3 spans 12 amino acids. Germline V gene lookup returns CDR1 LNHDA and CDR2 SQIVND (reference sequence). V trimming: 6 bases; J trimming: 7 bases; junction bases outside the gene matches: 3. CDR3 amino acids: CASSRGQGEAFF. CDR3 sequence (DNA): TGTGCCAGTAGCCGGGGACAGGGTGAAGCTTTCTTT.

The chain is built from TRBV12-5 and TRBJ2-1; weak D call: TRBD1 (6 bases). In germline, CDR1 is LGHNT, CDR2 FRNRAP. The V end was cut by 6 bases, the J end by 6 bases, with 15 bases between. The CDR3 is made up of 14 amino acids. The CDR3 is CASGAGDRVNEQFF. For the CDR3, the DNA is TGTGCTAGTGGGGCAGGGGATCGAGTCAATGAGCAGTTCTTC.

The genes are TRBV5-6 and TRBJ1-1, with a possible D match to TRBD1 (5 bases). V was clipped by 0 bases and J by 11 bases, with 20 bases between them. CDR1 is SGHDT, CDR2 YYEEEE, per germline. The CDR3 runs 15 residues. CDR3 sequence reads: CASSLGLGKGVRAFF. The CDR3 DNA reads as TGTGCCAGCAGCTTGGGGTTGGGGAAAGGGGTGCGGGCTTTCTTT.

The CDR3 is CASSLLAYNEQFF. For the CDR3, the DNA is TGTGCCAGCAGCTTACTAGCGTACAATGAGCAGTTCTTC. The genes are TRBV7-3 and TRBJ2-1, with a weak D call TRBD2 (6 bases). The germline V and J ends were trimmed by 2 bases and 4 bases, with 6 bases remaining between them. CDR1 is SGHTA and CDR2 is FQGTGA in the germline V gene. The CDR3 is 13 amino acids.

This rearrangement joins TRBV11-2 to TRBJ1-4, with no clear D. The CDR3 loop spans 14 amino acids. The germline V gene has CDR1 SGHAT and CDR2 FQNNGV. V dropped 0 bases and J dropped 12 bases, with 14 bases sitting between them. For the CDR3, the DNA is TGTGCCAGCAGCTTAGATGAGAGGGTCGGAGAACTGTTTTTT. Translated: CASSLDERVGELFF. The variable domain in full, with the rest retrieved from reference TRBV11-2 and TRBJ1-4, is EAGVAQSPRYKIIEKRQSVAFWCNPISGHATLYWYQQILGQGPKLLIQFQNNGVVDDSQLPKDRFSAERLKGVDSTLKIQPAKLEDSAVYLCASSLDERVGELFFGSGTQLSVL.

The chain links TRBV2 to TRBJ2-7; the D is unclear. Trimming took 5 bases from V and 0 from J, leaving 11 bases between them. Germline V gene sequence: CDR1 SNHLY, CDR2 FYNNEI. This CDR3 comprises 14 residues. The CDR3 reads CASSRDRSSYEQYF. In DNA, the CDR3 is TGTGCCAGCAGTCGCGACCGGAGCTCCTACGAGCAGTACTTC.

The chain has TRBV4-3 and TRBJ2-2, with a possible D match to TRBD1 (5 bases). The CDR3 has 17 amino acids. Trimming left V 0 bases short and J 3 bases short, with 14 bases between. Looked up from germline, CDR1 is LGHNA and CDR2 is YSLEER. DNA for the CDR3: TGCGCCAGCAGCCAAGAAGCATTCATAGGGGACACCGGGGAGCTGTTTTTT. It yields the protein CASSQEAFIGDTGELFF.

In this sample, this clone turned up once. The chain uses TRBV4-1 and TRBJ2-5; 11 bases match TRBD2. Losses at the gene ends were 1 base for V and 5 bases for J; bases not matched to a gene: 9. The CDR3 extends over 17 amino acids. Germline assignment: CDR1 MGHRA and CDR2 YSYEKL. The CDR3 bases are TGCGCCAGCAGCCAAGGAATAGCGGGGGGGTTATTGGAGACCCAGTACTTC. Residues: CASSQGIAGGLLETQYF.

The chain carries TRBV18 and TRBJ1-1; the D is unclear. Trimming stripped 1 base from V and 3 bases from J, with 9 bases between. Germline-derived CDR1 and CDR2 are KGHSH and LQKENI. The CDR3 has 14 residues. CDR3 protein: CASSPQGGDTEAFF. The DNA for the CDR3 is TGTGCCAGCTCACCACAGGGCGGGGACACTGAAGCTTTCTTT.